Described below is a single TCR beta chain sequence and its context. Its antigen is not identified. The data were obtained in a study of shared clonotypes between healthy human individuals. The study's findings and limits: In contrast to clonotypes shared by all four donors, non-shared clonotypes had lower generation probabilities.

Each PCR replicate from the sorted subsets contained roughly 210 ng DNA, which is about 31,000 T cell genomes. The method was immunoSEQ multiplex PCR; TCRdb's version includes in-frame clones alone and lacks a portion of them. The sample gives roughly 300,000 clones, less than 85% of which show up once; 8% to 13% is in the top ten. Sequenced input: memory CD4+ T cells sorted from blood. Subset indicated: CD45RA-negative fraction. The source of this sequence is a man aged 25 to 45 in good health.

In nucleotides, the CDR3 is TGTGCCAGCAGCGTAGCTCCCGAGAAAGGGACCCAGTACTTC. This sequence encodes CASSVAPEKGTQYF. The chain employs TRBV9 and TRBJ2-5; no clear D. The CDR3 length is 14 residues. V lost 0 bases, J lost 7 bases, and 13 bases lay in between. CDR1 and CDR2 from the germline V gene are SGDLS and YYNGEE.